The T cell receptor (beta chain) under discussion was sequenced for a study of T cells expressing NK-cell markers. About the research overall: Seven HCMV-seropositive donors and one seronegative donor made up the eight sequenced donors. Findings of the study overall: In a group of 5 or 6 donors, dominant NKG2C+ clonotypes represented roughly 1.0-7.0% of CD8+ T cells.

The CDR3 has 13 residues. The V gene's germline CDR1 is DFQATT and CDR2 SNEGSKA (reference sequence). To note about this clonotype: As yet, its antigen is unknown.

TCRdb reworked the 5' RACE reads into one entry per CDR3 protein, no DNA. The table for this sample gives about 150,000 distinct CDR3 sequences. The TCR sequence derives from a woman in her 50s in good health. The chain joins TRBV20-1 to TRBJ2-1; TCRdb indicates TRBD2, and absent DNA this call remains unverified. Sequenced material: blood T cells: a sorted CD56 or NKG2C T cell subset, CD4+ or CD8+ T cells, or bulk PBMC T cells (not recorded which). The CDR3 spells CSAPGTSYNEQFF.